This entry lists 16 T cell receptor beta chains sequenced from one sample in a study of graft-versus-host responses after intestinal transplantation. Clones were sequenced by immunoSEQ multiplex PCR, and TCRdb holds only the in-frame ones, with some missing. The table shows 12,000 to 15,000 clones, with roughly 82% occurring only once. Tissue from the graft was processed to free its intraepithelial and lamina propria lymphocytes. This sample comprised ileum tissue, obtained just over 26 days after intestinal transplant. The source of these receptors is a human patient who received an intestinal transplant, so some T cells may come from the graft donor.

The chain is built from TRBV10-2 and TRBJ2-1, with 10 bases lining up with TRBD2. CDR1 and CDR2 (germline): WSHSY, SAAADI. The CDR3 extends over 14 amino acids. The V gene end was trimmed by 8 bases and the J gene end by 5 bases; junction bases not matched to a gene: 6. The CDR3 nucleotides read TGCGCCAGCGGAAAGCGGGGGGGCGACAATGAGCAGTTCTTC. Protein sequence: CASGKRGGDNEQFF.

The chain carries TRBV4-1 and TRBJ1-3; D possibly corresponds to TRBD1 (5 bases). V lost 0 bases and J lost 4, with 13 bases in between. The CDR3 loop spans 16 amino acids. CDR1 is MGHRA, CDR2 YSYEKL, per germline. The CDR3 protein is CASSQDHSGMGNTIYF. The CDR3 DNA reads TGCGCCAGCAGCCAAGATCATTCAGGGATGGGAAACACCATATATTTT.

V is TRBV11-2 and J is TRBJ2-1, with unresolved D. The CDR3 spans 14 residues. Trimming shortened V by 5 bases and J by 6 bases, and 14 bases separated the two germline ends. Germline V CDR1 and CDR2: SGHAT, FQNNGV. The CDR3 reads CASSPTIRVNEQFF. DNA of the CDR3: TGTGCCAGCAGCCCGACAATCAGAGTCAATGAGCAGTTCTTC.

J is TRBJ2-5 and V is TRBV29-1, with D possibly being TRBD1 (5 bases). The germline CDR1 and CDR2 sequences are SQVTM and ANQGSEA. V lost 3 bases and J lost 0, with 8 bases in between. This CDR3 spans 13 amino acids. The chain's CDR3 is CSVDQGYQETQYF. In DNA form, the CDR3 reads TGCAGCGTTGATCAGGGCTACCAAGAGACCCAGTACTTC.

This clone was detected a few times. The chain combines TRBV28 with TRBJ1-2; 8 nucleotides agree with TRBD1. The ends lost 7 bases at V and 6 bases at J; junction bases unmatched: 7. The CDR3 has 13 residues. Germline CDR1 is MDHEN and CDR2 is SYDVKM. The chain's CDR3 is CASTVRGRDGYTF. In DNA, the CDR3 is TGTGCCAGCACCGTCAGGGGGCGGGATGGCTACACCTTC.

The count of this clone is one. J is TRBJ2-1 and V is TRBV5-6; 10 bases match TRBD1. The length of the CDR3 is 16 residues. Germline V gene data show CDR1 as SGHDT and CDR2 as YYEEEE. V lost 4 bases to trimming and J lost 2 bases; unmatched junction nucleotides: 6. The CDR3 region is CASSPGQGIPYNEQFF. DNA of the CDR3: TGTGCCAGCAGCCCGGGACAGGGGATCCCCTACAATGAGCAGTTCTTC.

The V and J genes are TRBV4-3 and TRBJ2-7, with no clear D. The CDR3 has 13 residues. Germline loops: CDR1 LGHNA, CDR2 YSLEER. V was trimmed by 2 bases and J by 5 bases, leaving 10 bases between them. The CDR3 DNA sequence: TGCGCCAGCAGCCAAACTCTAGGCAACGAGCAGTACGTC. Translated, it gives CASSQTLGNEQYV.

The rearrangement uses TRBV6-5 and TRBJ1-5, with D unclear. The germline V and J ends were trimmed by 6 bases and 4 bases, with 7 bases remaining between them. The CDR3 sequence is 12 residues long. The germline V gene has CDR1 MNHEY and CDR2 SVGAGI. The CDR3 sequence: CASRGENQPQHF. The DNA of the CDR3 is TGTGCCAGCAGGGGAGAAAATCAGCCCCAGCATTTT.

This chain connects TRBV7-5 to TRBJ2-2; the D call TRBD1 from the table was never checked on the DNA. TRBV7-5 is termed a pseudogene. The CDR3 sequence is 17 residues long. The CDR3 DNA follows: TGTGCCAGAAGCGGGGCCTGGGACACTAGACCAACCGGGGAGCTGTTTTTT. Amino acids: CARSGAWDTRPTGELFF.

This chain joins TRBV5-6 and TRBJ2-5; D unresolved. V lost 0 bases and J lost 2, with 11 bases in between. Germline V gene sequence: CDR1 SGHDT, CDR2 YYEEEE. This CDR3 contains 15 residues. CDR3 nucleotide sequence: TGTGCCAGCAGCTTGGCCGGCGACACACAAGAGACCCAGTACTTC. Amino acids: CASSLAGDTQETQYF.

CDR3 sequence: CASSEYSGEKLFF. The CDR3 DNA follows: TGTGCCAGCAGTGAATACAGTGGGGAAAAACTGTTTTTT. The chain recombines TRBV2 with TRBJ1-4; D remains unclear. The CDR3 contains 13 residues. Germline CDR1 and CDR2: SNHLY and FYNNEI. V was clipped by 2 bases and J by 8 bases, with 9 bases between them.

V usage is TRBV10-3 and J usage is TRBJ1-1; 9 bases fit TRBD1. The CDR3 consists of 15 residues. Germline V CDR1 and CDR2: ENHRY, SYGVKD. The trim removed 8 bases at V and 5 bases at J, leaving 12 bases unmatched. DNA of the CDR3: TGTGCCATCTTTACCGGGACAGGGCCGGGGACTGAAGCTTTCTTT. It codes for CAIFTGTGPGTEAFF.

V is TRBV5-6 and J is TRBJ1-4, with unresolved D. Trimming pared 0 bases from V and 4 bases from J, leaving 10 bases between. Looked up from germline, CDR1 is SGHDT and CDR2 is YYEEEE. The CDR3 has 15 amino acids. The CDR3 spells CASSLASGLNEKLFF. CDR3 DNA sequence: TGTGCCAGCAGCTTGGCTTCAGGCCTTAATGAAAAACTGTTTTTT.

The chain couples TRBV29-1 to TRBJ2-7; possible D gene TRBD2, 6 bases. The CDR3 covers 13 residues. CDR1 and CDR2 from the germline V gene are SQVTM and ANQGSEA. Trimming removed 6 bases at V and 0 bases at J, with 12 bases between. CDR3 amino acids: CSVVGGDSYEQYF. In DNA form, the CDR3 reads TGCAGCGTCGTTGGCGGGGACTCCTACGAGCAGTACTTC.

The chain employs TRBV9 and TRBJ2-3; 11 positions agree with TRBD1. V trimming: 0 bases; J trimming: 4 bases; junction bases outside the gene matches: 13. In germline, CDR1 is SGDLS, CDR2 YYNGEE. CDR3 length: 19 amino acids. DNA of the CDR3: TGTGCCAGCAGCGTAGGGGGACAGGGGGTCAAGAGGTATTCAGATACGCAGTATTTT. This codes for CASSVGGQGVKRYSDTQYF.

The chain is built from TRBV4-3 and TRBJ2-3; the D is unclear. V was pared by 4 bases and J by 1 base, with 12 bases between. This CDR3 is built from 15 residues. The germline V gene encodes CDR1 LGHNA and CDR2 YSLEER. The CDR3 region is CASSRHLLRTDTQYF. In DNA form, the CDR3 reads TGCGCCAGCAGCCGTCACCTACTCCGCACAGATACGCAGTATTTT.